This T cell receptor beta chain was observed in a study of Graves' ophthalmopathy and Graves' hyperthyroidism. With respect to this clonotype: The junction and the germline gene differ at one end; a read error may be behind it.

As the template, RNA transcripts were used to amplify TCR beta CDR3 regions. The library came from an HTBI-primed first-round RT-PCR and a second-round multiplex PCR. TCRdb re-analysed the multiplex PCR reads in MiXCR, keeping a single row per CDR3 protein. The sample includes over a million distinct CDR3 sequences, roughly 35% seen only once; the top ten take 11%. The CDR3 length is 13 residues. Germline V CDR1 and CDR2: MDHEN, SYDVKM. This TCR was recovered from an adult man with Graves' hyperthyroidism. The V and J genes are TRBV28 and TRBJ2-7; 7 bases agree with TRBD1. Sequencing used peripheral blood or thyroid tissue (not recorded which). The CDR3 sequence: CASSLSHTGTASF. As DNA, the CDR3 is TGTGCCAGCAGTTTATCCCACACCGGGACAGCCTCCTTC.